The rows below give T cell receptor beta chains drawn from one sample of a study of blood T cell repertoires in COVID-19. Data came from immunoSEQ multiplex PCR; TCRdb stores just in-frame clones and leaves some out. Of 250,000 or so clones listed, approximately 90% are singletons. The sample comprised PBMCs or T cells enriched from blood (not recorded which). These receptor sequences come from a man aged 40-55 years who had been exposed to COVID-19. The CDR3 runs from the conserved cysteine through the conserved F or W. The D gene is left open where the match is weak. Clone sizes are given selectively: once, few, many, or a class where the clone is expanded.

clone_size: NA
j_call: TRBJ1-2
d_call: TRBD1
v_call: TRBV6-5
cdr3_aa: CASSYTTGFNGYTF
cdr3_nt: TGTGCCAGCAGTTACACGACAGGGTTCAATGGCTACACCTTC

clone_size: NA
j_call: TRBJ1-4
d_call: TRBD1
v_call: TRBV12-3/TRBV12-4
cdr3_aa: CASRGQRNEKLFF
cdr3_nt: TGTGCCAGCAGGGGACAGCGGAATGAAAAACTGTTTTTT

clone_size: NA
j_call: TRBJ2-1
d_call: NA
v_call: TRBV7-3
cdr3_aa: CASSLWSRNEQFF
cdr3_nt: TGTGCCAGCAGCCTTTGGAGCCGCAATGAGCAGTTCTTC

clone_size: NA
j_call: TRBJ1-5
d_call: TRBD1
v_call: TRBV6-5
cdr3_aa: CASSSTSGGGNQPQHF
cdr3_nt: TGTGCCAGCAGTTCGACGTCAGGGGGTGGAAATCAGCCCCAGCATTTT

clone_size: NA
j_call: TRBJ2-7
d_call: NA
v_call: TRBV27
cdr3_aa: CASSNYYEQYF
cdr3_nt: TGTGCCAGCAGTAATTACTACGAGCAGTACTTC

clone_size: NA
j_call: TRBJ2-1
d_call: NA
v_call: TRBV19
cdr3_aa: CASSISGVNEQFF
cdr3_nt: TGTGCCAGTAGTATATCAGGGGTCAATGAGCAGTTCTTC

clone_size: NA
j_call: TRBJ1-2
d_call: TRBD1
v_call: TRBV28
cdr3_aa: CASSSAGQGDDGYTF
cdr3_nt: TGTGCCAGCAGTTCTGCGGGACAGGGTGACGATGGCTACACCTTC

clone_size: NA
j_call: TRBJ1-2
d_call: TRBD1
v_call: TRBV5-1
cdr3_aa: CASSSGTGNYGYTF
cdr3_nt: TGCGCCAGCAGCTCCGGGACAGGGAACTATGGCTACACCTTC

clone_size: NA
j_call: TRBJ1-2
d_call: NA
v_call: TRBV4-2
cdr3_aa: CASSQDLSEFNYGYTF
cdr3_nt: TGTGCCAGCAGCCAAGATTTATCAGAATTTAACTATGGCTACACCTTC

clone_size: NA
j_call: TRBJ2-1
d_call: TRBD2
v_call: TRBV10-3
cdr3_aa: CAISESKGGSYNEQFF
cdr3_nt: TGTGCCATCAGTGAGTCGAAGGGCGGGAGCTACAATGAGCAGTTCTTC

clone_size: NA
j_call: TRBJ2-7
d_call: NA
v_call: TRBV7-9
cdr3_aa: CASGGGDSYEQYF
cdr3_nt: TGTGCCAGCGGAGGAGGGGACTCCTACGAGCAGTACTTC

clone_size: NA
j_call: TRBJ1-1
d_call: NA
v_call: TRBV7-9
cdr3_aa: CASSLSGRANTEAFF
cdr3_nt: TGTGCCAGCAGCTTAAGTGGGCGAGCGAACACTGAAGCTTTCTTT

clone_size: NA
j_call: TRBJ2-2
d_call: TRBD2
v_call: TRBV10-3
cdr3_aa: CAIQDVGRGELFF
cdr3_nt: TGTGCCATCCAAGACGTCGGGAGGGGGGAGCTGTTTTTT

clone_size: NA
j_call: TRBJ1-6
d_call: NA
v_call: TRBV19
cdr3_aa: CASSRWNGGKNSPLHF
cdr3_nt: TGTGCCAGTAGTAGGTGGAATGGCGGGAAAAATTCACCCCTCCACTTT

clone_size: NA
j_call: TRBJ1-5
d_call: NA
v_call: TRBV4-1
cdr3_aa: CASSQGQDLLGNQPQHF
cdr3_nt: TGCGCCAGCAGCCAAGGACAGGACCTTTTGGGCAATCAGCCCCAGCATTTT

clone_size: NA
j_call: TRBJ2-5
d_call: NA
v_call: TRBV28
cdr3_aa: CASSIAGGGEETQYF
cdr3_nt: TGTGCCAGCAGCATTGCCGGAGGTGGAGAAGAGACCCAGTACTTC

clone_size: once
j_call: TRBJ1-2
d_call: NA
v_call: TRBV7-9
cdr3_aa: CASSLNEKTLTHYGYTF
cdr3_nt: TGTGCCAGCAGCTTAAACGAGAAAACCTTGACACACTATGGCTACACCTTC

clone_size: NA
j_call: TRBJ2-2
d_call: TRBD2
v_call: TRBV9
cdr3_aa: CASSDSGRDTGELFF
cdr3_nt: TGTGCCAGCAGCGATAGCGGGAGGGACACCGGGGAGCTGTTTTTT

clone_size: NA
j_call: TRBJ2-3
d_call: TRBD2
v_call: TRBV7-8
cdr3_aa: CASRIAGGPDTQYF
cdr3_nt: TGTGCCAGCCGTATAGCGGGAGGGCCGGATACGCAGTATTTT

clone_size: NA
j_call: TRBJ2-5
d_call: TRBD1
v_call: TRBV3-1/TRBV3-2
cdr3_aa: CASEGARETQYF
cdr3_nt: TGTGCCAGCGAGGGGGCGCGGGAGACCCAGTACTTC

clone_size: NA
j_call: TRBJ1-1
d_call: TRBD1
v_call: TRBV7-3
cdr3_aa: CASSRNSGTGEAFF
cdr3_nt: TGTGCCAGCAGCAGAAACTCCGGGACAGGTGAAGCTTTCTTT

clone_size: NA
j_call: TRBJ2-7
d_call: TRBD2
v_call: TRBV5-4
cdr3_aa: CASSLFSGRAFEQYF
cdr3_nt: TGTGCCAGCAGCTTGTTTAGCGGGAGGGCCTTCGAGCAGTACTTC

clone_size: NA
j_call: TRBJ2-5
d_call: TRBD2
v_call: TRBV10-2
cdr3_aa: CASREPGTSGHSTKNQETQYF
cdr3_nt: TGCGCCAGCAGGGAGCCGGGGACTAGCGGGCACTCAACGAAGAACCAAGAGACCCAGTACTTC

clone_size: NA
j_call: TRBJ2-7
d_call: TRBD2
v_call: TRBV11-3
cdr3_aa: CASSLAWRGSSYEQYF
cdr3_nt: TGTGCCAGCAGCTTAGCTTGGCGGGGGAGCTCCTACGAGCAGTACTTC

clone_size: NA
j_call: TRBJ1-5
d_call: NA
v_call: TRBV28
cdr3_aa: CASSLQGRGSQPQHF
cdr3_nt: TGTGCCAGCAGTTTACAGGGGAGAGGGAGTCAGCCCCAGCATTTT

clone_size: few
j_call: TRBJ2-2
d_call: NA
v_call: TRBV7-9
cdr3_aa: CASSLQGSGELFF
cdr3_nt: TGTGCCAGCAGCCTTCAGGGATCCGGGGAGCTGTTTTTT

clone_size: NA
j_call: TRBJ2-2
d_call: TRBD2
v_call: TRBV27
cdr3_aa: CASYRTSHNTGELFF
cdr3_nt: TGTGCCAGCTACCGGACTAGCCACAACACCGGGGAGCTGTTTTTT

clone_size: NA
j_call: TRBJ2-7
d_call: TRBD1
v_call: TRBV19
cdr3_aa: CASSLGQGADYEQYF
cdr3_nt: TGTGCCAGTAGTCTTGGACAGGGGGCTGACTACGAGCAGTACTTC

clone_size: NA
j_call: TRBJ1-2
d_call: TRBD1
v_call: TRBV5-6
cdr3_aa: CASSGTGGEYGYTF
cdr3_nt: TGTGCCAGCAGCGGTACAGGGGGCGAGTATGGCTACACCTTC

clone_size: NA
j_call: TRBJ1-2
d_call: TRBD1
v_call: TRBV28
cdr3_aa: CASSSGQGIYLNGYTF
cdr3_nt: TGTGCCAGCAGTTCCGGACAGGGGATTTATTTGAATGGCTACACCTTC

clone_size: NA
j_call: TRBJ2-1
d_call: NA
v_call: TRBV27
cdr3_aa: CASSLGGSYNEQFF
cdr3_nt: TGTGCCAGCAGTTTGGGGGGATCCTACAATGAGCAGTTCTTC

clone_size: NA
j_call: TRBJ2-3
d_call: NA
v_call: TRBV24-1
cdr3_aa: CATSPAGTRTDTQYF
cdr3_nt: TGTGCCACCAGTCCTGCCGGGACTCGCACAGATACGCAGTATTTT

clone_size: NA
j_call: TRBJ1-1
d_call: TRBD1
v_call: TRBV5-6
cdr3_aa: CASSTQGVYTEAFF
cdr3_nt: TGTGCCAGCAGCACACAGGGGGTGTACACTGAAGCTTTCTTT

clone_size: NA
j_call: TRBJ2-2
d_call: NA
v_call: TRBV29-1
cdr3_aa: CVSSFANTGELFF
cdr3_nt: TGCGTGTCCTCGTTCGCGAACACCGGGGAGCTGTTTTTT

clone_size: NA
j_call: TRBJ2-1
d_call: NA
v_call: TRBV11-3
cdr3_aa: CASSFRLLGSYNEQFF
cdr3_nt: TGTGCCAGCAGTTTCAGACTCCTTGGCTCCTACAATGAGCAGTTCTTC

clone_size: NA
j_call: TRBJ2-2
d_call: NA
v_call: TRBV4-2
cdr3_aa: CASSLSAENTGELFF
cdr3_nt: TGTGCCAGCAGTCTCAGTGCGGAGAACACCGGGGAGCTGTTTTTT

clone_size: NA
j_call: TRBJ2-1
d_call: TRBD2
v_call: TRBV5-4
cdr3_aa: CASSQRLAGDTPFF
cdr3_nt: TGTGCCAGCAGCCAAAGACTAGCGGGAGATACTCCGTTCTTC

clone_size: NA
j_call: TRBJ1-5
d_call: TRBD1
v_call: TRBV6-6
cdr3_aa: CASSQSPDRGTNQPQHF
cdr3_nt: TGTGCCAGCAGTCAATCCCCGGACAGGGGAACCAATCAGCCCCAGCATTTT

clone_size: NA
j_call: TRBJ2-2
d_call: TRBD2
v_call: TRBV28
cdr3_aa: CASSFVLAGGPGELFF
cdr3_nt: TGTGCCAGCAGTTTTGTTCTAGCGGGAGGCCCCGGGGAGCTGTTTTTT

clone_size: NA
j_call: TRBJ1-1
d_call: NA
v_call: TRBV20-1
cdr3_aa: CSASYSARANTEAFF
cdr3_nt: TGCAGTGCTAGTTACAGCGCCAGGGCGAACACTGAAGCTTTCTTT

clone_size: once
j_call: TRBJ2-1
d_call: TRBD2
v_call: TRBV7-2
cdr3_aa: CASRSRDYPNNEQFF
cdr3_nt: TGTGCCAGCAGGTCGCGGGACTACCCAAACAATGAGCAGTTCTTC

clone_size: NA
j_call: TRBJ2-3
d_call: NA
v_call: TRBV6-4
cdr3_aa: CASSDSAGASTDTQYF
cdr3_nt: TGTGCCAGCAGTGACTCTGCAGGGGCTAGCACAGATACGCAGTATTTT